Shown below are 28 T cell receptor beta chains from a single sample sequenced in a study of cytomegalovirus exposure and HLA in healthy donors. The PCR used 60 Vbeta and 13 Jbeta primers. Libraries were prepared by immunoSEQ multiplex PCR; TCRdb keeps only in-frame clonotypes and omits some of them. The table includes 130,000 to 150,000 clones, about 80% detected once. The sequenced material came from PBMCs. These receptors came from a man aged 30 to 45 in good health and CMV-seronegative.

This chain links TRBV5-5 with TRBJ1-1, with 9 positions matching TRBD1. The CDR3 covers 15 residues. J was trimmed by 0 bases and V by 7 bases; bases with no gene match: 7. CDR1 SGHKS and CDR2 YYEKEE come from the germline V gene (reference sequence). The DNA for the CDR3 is TGTGCCAGCGACGGACAGGGGTTCGTGAACACTGAAGCTTTCTTT. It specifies CASDGQGFVNTEAFF.

DNA of the CDR3: TGTGCCAGCCGAACCCGCGACGGGGGAGGGTACAATGAGCAGTTCTTC. Its protein is CASRTRDGGGYNEQFF. The chain employs TRBV5-5 and TRBJ2-1; 7 bases align to TRBD2. The CDR3 consists of 16 residues. The V gene's germline CDR1 is SGHKS and CDR2 YYEKEE (reference sequence). V trimming: 7 bases; J trimming: 4 bases; junction bases outside the gene matches: 14.

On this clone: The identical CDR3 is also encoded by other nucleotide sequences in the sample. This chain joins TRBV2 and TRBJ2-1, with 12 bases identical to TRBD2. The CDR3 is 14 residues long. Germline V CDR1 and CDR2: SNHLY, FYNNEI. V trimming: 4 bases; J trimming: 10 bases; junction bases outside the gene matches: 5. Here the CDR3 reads CASSASGRAGEQFF. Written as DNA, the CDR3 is TGTGCCAGCAGTGCTAGCGGGAGGGCCGGGGAGCAGTTCTTC.

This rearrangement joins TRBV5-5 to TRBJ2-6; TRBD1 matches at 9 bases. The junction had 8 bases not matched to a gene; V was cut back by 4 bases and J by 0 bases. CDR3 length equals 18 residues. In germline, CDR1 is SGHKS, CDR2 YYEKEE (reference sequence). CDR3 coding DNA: TGTGCCAGCAGCGCGGACAGGGGTCGGAGCTCTGGGGCCAACGTCCTGACTTTC. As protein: CASSADRGRSSGANVLTF.

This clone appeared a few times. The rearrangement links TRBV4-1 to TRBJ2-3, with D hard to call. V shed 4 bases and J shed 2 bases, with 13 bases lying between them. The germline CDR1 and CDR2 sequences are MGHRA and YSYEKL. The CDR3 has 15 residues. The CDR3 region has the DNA TGCGCCAGCAGCCCCCCCTCGATAGCCACAGATACGCAGTATTTT. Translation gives CASSPPSIATDTQYF.

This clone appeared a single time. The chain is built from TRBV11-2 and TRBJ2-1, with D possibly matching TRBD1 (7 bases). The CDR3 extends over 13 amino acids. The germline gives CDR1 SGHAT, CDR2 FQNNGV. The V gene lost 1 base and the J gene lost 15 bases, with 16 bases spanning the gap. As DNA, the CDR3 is TGTGCCAGCAGCTTAGGCGGGACAGCCTTATGGTTCTTC. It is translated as CASSLGGTALWFF.

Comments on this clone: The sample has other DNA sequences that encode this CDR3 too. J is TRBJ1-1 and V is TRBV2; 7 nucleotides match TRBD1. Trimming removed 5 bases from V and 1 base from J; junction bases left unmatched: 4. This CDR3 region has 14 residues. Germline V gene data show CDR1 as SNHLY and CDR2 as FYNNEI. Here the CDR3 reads CASSLQGRNTEAFF. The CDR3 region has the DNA TGTGCCAGCAGTTTACAGGGGAGGAACACTGAAGCTTTCTTT.

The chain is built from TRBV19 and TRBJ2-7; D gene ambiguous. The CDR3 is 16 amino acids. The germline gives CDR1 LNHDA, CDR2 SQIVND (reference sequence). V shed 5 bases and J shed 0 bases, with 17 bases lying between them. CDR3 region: CASSPGWYGVSYEQYF. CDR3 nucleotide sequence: TGTGCCAGTAGTCCCGGCTGGTACGGAGTCTCCTACGAGCAGTACTTC.

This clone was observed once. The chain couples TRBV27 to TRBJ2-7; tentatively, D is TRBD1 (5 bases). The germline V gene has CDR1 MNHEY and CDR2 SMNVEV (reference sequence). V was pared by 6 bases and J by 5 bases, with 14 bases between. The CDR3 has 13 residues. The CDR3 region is CASSPTLGDEQYF. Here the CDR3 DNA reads TGTGCCAGCAGCCCCACGTTAGGGGACGAGCAGTACTTC.

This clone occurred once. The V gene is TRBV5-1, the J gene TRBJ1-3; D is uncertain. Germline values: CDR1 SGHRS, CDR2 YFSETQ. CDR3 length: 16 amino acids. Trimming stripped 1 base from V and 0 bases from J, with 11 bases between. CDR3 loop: CASSLMAGNSGNTIYF. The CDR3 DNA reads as TGCGCCAGCAGCTTGATGGCAGGCAACTCTGGAAACACCATATATTTT.

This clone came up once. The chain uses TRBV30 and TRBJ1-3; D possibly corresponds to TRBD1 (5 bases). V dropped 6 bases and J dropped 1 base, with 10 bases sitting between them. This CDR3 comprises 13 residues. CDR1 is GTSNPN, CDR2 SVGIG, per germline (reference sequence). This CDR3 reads CACLTGSGNTIYF. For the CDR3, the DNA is TGTGCCTGTCTAACAGGTTCTGGAAACACCATATATTTT.

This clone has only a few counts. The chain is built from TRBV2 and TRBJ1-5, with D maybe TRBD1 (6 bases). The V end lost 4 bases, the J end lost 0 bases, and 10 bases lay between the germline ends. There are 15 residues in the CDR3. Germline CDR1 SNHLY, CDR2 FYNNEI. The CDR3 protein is CASSGDKYSNQPQHF. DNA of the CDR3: TGTGCCAGCAGTGGGGACAAGTATAGCAATCAGCCCCAGCATTTT.

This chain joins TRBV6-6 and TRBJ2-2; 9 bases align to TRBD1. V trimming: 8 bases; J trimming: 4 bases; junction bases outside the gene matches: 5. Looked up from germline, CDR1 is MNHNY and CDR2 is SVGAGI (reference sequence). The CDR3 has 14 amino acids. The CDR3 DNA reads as TGTGCCAGCGTCGGGACAGGGATCACCGGGGAGCTGTTTTTT. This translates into CASVGTGITGELFF.

CDR3 residues: CASSFYRGSTDTQYF. The DNA of the CDR3 is TGTGCCAGCAGCTTTTATCGGGGGAGCACAGATACGCAGTATTTT. This chain uses TRBV5-4 with TRBJ2-3; a possible D gene is TRBD2 (6 bases). CDR3 length: 15 residues. The germline V and J ends were trimmed by 2 bases and 0 bases, with 10 bases remaining between them. Germline V lookup: CDR1 SGHNT, CDR2 YYREEE (reference sequence). The full variable domain, with the rest looked up from reference TRBV5-4 and TRBJ2-3, is ETGVTQSPTHLIKTRGQQVTLRCSSQSGHNTVSWYQQALGQGPQFIFQYYREEENGRGNFPPRFSGLQFPNYSSELNVNALELDDSALYLCASSFYRGSTDTQYFGPGTRLTVL.

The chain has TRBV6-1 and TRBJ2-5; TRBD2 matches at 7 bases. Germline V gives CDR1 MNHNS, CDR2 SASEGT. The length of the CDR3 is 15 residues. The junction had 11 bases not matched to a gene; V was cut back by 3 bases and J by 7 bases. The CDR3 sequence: CASSEGGSLVGTQYF. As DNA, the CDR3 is TGTGCCAGCAGTGAGGGCGGGAGCCTCGTTGGGACCCAGTACTTC.

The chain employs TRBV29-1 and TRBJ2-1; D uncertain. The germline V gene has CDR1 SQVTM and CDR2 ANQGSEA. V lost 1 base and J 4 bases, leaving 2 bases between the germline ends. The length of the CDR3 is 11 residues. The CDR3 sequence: CSVEVYNEQFF. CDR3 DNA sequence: TGCAGCGTTGAAGTATACAATGAGCAGTTCTTC.

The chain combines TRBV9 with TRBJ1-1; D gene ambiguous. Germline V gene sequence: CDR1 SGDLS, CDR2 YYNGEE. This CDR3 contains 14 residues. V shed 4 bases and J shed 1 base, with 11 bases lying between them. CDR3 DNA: TGTGCCAGCAGCCCCTTACGGGAGAACACTGAAGCTTTCTTT. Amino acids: CASSPLRENTEAFF.

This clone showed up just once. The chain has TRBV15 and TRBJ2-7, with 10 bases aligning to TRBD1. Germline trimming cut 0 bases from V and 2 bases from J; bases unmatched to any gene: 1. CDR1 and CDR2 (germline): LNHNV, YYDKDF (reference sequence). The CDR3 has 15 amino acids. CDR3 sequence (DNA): TGTGCCACCAGCAGAGATGGGACAGGGGCCTACGAGCAGTACTTC. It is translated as CATSRDGTGAYEQYF.

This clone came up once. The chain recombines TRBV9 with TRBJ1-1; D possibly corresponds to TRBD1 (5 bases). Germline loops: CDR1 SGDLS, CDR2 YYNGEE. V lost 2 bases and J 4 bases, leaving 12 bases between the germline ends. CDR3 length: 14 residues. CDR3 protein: CASSVGRVGTEAFF. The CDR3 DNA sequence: TGTGCCAGCAGCGTGGGCAGGGTAGGCACTGAAGCTTTCTTT.

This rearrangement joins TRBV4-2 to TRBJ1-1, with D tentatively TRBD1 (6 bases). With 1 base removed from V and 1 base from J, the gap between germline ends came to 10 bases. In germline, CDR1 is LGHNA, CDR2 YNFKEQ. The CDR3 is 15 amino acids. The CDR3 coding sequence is TGTGCCAGCAGCCAAGCTCCGGGACAGAACACTGAAGCTTTCTTT. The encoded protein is CASSQAPGQNTEAFF.

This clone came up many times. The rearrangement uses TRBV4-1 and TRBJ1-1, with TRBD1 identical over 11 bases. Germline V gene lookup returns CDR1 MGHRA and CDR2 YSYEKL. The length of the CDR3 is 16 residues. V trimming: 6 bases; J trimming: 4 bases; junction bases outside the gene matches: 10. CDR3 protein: CASREGGQGAFTEAFF. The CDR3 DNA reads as TGCGCCAGCAGGGAGGGCGGACAGGGGGCGTTCACTGAAGCTTTCTTT.

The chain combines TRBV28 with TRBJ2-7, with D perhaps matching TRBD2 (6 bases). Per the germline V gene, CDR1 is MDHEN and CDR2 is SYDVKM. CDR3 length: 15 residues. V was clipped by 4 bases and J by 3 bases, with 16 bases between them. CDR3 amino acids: CASSSPTWGLYEQYF. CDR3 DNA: TGTGCCAGCAGTTCTCCCACCTGGGGACTCTACGAGCAGTACTTC.

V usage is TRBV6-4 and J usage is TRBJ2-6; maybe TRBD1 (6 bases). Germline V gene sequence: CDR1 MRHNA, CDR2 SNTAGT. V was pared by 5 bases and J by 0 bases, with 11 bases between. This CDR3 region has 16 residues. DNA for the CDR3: TGTGCCAGCAGTCAGACAGGACCCTCTGGGGCCAACGTCCTGACTTTC. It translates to CASSQTGPSGANVLTF.

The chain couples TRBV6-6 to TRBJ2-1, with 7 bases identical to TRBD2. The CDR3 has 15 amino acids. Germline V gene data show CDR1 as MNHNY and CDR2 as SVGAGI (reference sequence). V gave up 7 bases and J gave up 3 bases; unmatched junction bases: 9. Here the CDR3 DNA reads TGTGCCAGCATTGCTAGCGGAGTCTACTACAATGAGCAGTTCTTC. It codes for CASIASGVYYNEQFF.

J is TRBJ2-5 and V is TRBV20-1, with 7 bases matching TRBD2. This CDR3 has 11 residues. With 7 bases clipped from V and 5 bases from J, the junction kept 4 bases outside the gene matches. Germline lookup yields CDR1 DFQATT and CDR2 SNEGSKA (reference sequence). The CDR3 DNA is TGCAGTGACCGGCGGGGGGAGACCCAGTACTTC. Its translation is CSDRRGETQYF.

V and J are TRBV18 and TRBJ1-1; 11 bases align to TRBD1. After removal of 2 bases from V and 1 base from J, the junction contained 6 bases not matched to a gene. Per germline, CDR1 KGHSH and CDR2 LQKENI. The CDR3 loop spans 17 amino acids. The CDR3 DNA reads TGTGCCAGCTCACCAGGGACAGGGGGTAGGTCGAACACTGAAGCTTTCTTT. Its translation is CASSPGTGGRSNTEAFF.

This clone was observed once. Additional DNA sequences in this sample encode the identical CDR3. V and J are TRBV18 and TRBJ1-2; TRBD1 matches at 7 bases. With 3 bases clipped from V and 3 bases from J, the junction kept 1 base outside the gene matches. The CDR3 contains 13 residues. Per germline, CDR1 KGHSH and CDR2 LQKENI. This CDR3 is CASSPDRDYGYTF. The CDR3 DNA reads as TGTGCCAGCTCACCCGACAGGGACTATGGCTACACCTTC.

This CDR3 reads CASSLEDRRHEKLFF. The CDR3 DNA follows: TGCGCCAGCAGCTTGGAAGACAGGAGGCATGAAAAACTGTTTTTT. The V call is TRBV5-1, the J call TRBJ1-4, with a possible D match to TRBD1 (6 bases). The CDR3 sequence is 15 residues long. The V and J ends lost 0 bases and 6 bases respectively, with 12 bases between them. The germline V gene encodes CDR1 SGHRS and CDR2 YFSETQ.